What follows are 32 T cell receptor beta chains derived from one specimen sequenced in a study of radiotherapy plus CTLA-4 blockade in lung cancer. Only in-frame clones appear in the TCRdb table, and some are missing; sequencing was by immunoSEQ multiplex PCR. The sample gives about 66,000 clones, over 75% of which show up once; roughly 4% is in the top ten. This specimen consisted of peripheral blood, obtained from a patient treated with radiotherapy plus ipilimumab. Receptor source: a human donor with non-small cell lung cancer who had a partial response to radiotherapy plus ipilimumab.

This chain's CDR3 is CASSSDSNTEAFF. CDR3 DNA: TGCGCCAGCAGCTCGGACAGTAACACTGAAGCTTTCTTT. J is TRBJ1-1 and V is TRBV5-1, with D possibly being TRBD1 (6 bases). The CDR3 loop spans 13 amino acids. V shed 3 bases and J shed 2 bases, with 8 bases lying between them. Germline V gives CDR1 SGHRS, CDR2 YFSETQ.

The rearrangement links TRBV20-1 to TRBJ2-5; D possibly corresponds to TRBD1 (6 bases). From germline, CDR1 is DFQATT and CDR2 SNEGSKA (reference sequence). This CDR3 is 11 amino acids long. V dropped 6 bases and J dropped 4 bases, with 9 bases sitting between them. The CDR3 is CSAVGGETQYF. CDR3 sequence (DNA): TGCAGTGCAGTAGGGGGAGAGACCCAGTACTTC.

This rearrangement joins TRBV29-1 to TRBJ1-2; D is perhaps TRBD1 (5 bases). Trimming removed 1 base from V and 7 bases from J, with 13 bases in between. Per the germline V gene, CDR1 is SQVTM and CDR2 is ANQGSEA. The CDR3 consists of 13 residues. CDR3 bases: TGCAGCGTTGAAGGGGACTCTTCACGTGGCTACACCTTC. It encodes CSVEGDSSRGYTF.

The chain recombines TRBV7-9 with TRBJ2-5; no definite D call. CDR3 size: 14 residues. CDR1 is SEHNR, CDR2 FQNEAQ, per germline (reference sequence). V lost 1 base and J lost 5, with 11 bases in between. CDR3 protein: CASSLGLPRETQYF. The CDR3 DNA reads as TGTGCCAGCAGCTTAGGGCTGCCGAGGGAGACCCAGTACTTC.

The count of this clone is one. V is TRBV10-1 and J is TRBJ2-7; TRBD2 matches at 9 bases. CDR3 length: 15 residues. Germline trimming cut 10 bases from V and 4 bases from J; bases unmatched to any gene: 14. Germline values: CDR1 WNHNN, CDR2 SYGVQD (reference sequence). For the CDR3, the DNA is TGCGCCACCACAACCGCGAGCGGGAGGTCGTACGAGCAGTACTTC. It codes for CATTTASGRSYEQYF.

This chain uses TRBV29-1 with TRBJ2-3, with 7 bases lining up with TRBD1. This CDR3 spans 12 amino acids. The junction had 5 bases not matched to a gene; V was cut back by 7 bases and J by 4 bases. The germline gives CDR1 SQVTM, CDR2 ANQGSEA. The CDR3 sequence is CSANRGADTQYF. DNA of the CDR3: TGCAGCGCCAACAGGGGAGCAGATACGCAGTATTTT.

This chain uses TRBV7-3 with TRBJ2-2; D is ambiguous. The germline CDR1 and CDR2 sequences are SGHTA and FQGTGA. Trimming shortened V by 2 bases and J by 4 bases, and 8 bases separated the two germline ends. This CDR3 region has 14 residues. The CDR3 is CASSLAAGTGELFF. In nucleotides, the CDR3 is TGTGCCAGCAGCTTAGCGGCTGGCACCGGGGAGCTGTTTTTT.

The genes are TRBV28 and TRBJ2-1; D is possibly TRBD1 (6 bases). V lost 7 bases and J 8 bases, leaving 18 bases between the germline ends. Germline lookup yields CDR1 MDHEN and CDR2 SYDVKM. The CDR3 totals 14 residues. The CDR3 region has the DNA TGTGCCAGCACCTTACCGGGCCAGGGGCATGAGCAGTTCTTC. Protein product: CASTLPGQGHEQFF.

This chain links TRBV5-1 with TRBJ2-7; TRBD2 matches at 9 bases. This CDR3 contains 18 residues. Per germline, CDR1 SGHRS and CDR2 YFSETQ. With V trimmed by 5 bases and J by 7 bases, 22 bases remained unmatched. CDR3 amino acids: CASRSRQGSGSSGDEQYF. In DNA form, the CDR3 reads TGCGCCAGCAGGAGTCGACAGGGTAGCGGGAGCTCGGGAGATGAGCAGTACTTC.

The CDR3 here is CSVEEPLRGYGYTF. The DNA for the CDR3 is TGCAGCGTTGAAGAACCTCTCAGAGGCTATGGCTACACCTTC. The V gene is TRBV29-1, the J gene TRBJ1-2; the D is unclear. The V gene lost 0 bases and the J gene lost 4 bases, with 12 bases spanning the gap. The germline gives CDR1 SQVTM, CDR2 ANQGSEA. CDR3 size: 14 residues.

The CDR3 nucleotides read TGTGCCAGTAGTATCTCCAGGGGGCTGGACTATGGCTACACCTTC. This gives the protein CASSISRGLDYGYTF. The rearrangement uses TRBV19 and TRBJ1-2, with 8 bases fitting TRBD1. This CDR3 region has 15 residues. Germline CDR1 reads LNHDA; CDR2 reads SQIVND (reference sequence). The V segment lost 3 bases and the J segment 3 bases; nucleotides outside the gene matches: 6.

This chain uses TRBV18 with TRBJ2-7; TRBD2 matches 9 bases. CDR3 length: 15 residues. Trimming took 4 bases from V and 5 from J; bases not matched to a gene: 9. Germline V gene sequence: CDR1 KGHSH, CDR2 LQKENI. The CDR3 DNA reads as TGTGCCAGCTCACGGGGTTTAGCGGGAGTCGACGAGCAGTACTTC. Its translation: CASSRGLAGVDEQYF.

V and J are TRBV7-9 and TRBJ2-1; 10 bases line up with TRBD2. J was trimmed by 8 bases and V by 6 bases; bases with no gene match: 7. Germline loops: CDR1 SEHNR, CDR2 FQNEAQ (reference sequence). The CDR3 totals 14 residues. The DNA for the CDR3 is TGTGCCAGCAGGCGGTCCGGGACTAGCGATGAGCAGTTCTTC. Its translation: CASRRSGTSDEQFF.

The table lists this clone with a few counts. CDR3 region: CASSLRPTGFDTQYF. CDR3 nucleotide sequence: TGTGCCAGCAGCCTACGTCCGACAGGGTTCGATACGCAGTATTTT. The chain has TRBV5-8 and TRBJ2-3, with TRBD1 matching 7 bases. CDR3 length: 15 residues. Germline V gene sequence: CDR1 SGHTS, CDR2 YDEGEE. The junction had 11 bases not matched to a gene; V was cut back by 4 bases and J by 6 bases.

The J gene is TRBJ1-5, the V gene TRBV2; 8 bases fit TRBD1. The CDR3 sequence is 14 residues long. Germline assignment: CDR1 SNHLY and CDR2 FYNNEI. The ends lost 8 bases at V and 7 bases at J; junction bases unmatched: 10. The CDR3 coding sequence is TGTGCCAGCGCGAGACGGACAGGGTTCCAGCCCCAGCATTTT. Translating gives CASARRTGFQPQHF.

The chain uses TRBV11-2 and TRBJ2-3; D gene uncertain. CDR3 length: 17 amino acids. CDR1 and CDR2 (germline): SGHAT, FQNNGV. Between the trimmed V and J ends, which lost 3 bases and 1 base, there was a span of 17 bases. The CDR3 DNA follows: TGTGCCAGCAGCTTGGTCCGGGTCGGCCTCCGCACAGATACGCAGTATTTT. This translates into CASSLVRVGLRTDTQYF.

The chain joins TRBV7-9 to TRBJ2-5, with 10 bases fitting TRBD1. J was trimmed by 5 bases and V by 5 bases; bases with no gene match: 5. Germline V lookup: CDR1 SEHNR, CDR2 FQNEAQ (reference sequence). The CDR3 has 14 amino acids. CDR3 nucleotide sequence: TGTGCCAGCAGCCCGGGACAGGGGACGGAGACCCAGTACTTC. Translated, it gives CASSPGQGTETQYF.

This clone has just a few counts. This chain joins TRBV19 and TRBJ2-7, with 8 positions matching TRBD1. The CDR3 spans 16 residues. After removal of 2 bases from V and 6 bases from J, the junction contained 12 bases not matched to a gene. Per the germline V gene, CDR1 is LNHDA and CDR2 is SQIVND (reference sequence). The CDR3: CASSIPPGQGAREQYF. The CDR3 nucleotides are TGTGCCAGTAGTATACCCCCCGGGCAGGGGGCTCGCGAGCAGTACTTC. Full variable domain (missing parts from reference TRBV19 and TRBJ2-7): DGGITQSPKYLFRKEGQNVTLSCEQNLNHDAMYWYRQDPGQGLRLIYYSQIVNDFQKGDIAEGYSVSREKKESFPLTVTSAQKNPTAFYLCASSIPPGQGAREQYFGPGTRLTVT.

J is TRBJ2-2 and V is TRBV27; 10 positions match TRBD1. Germline assignment: CDR1 MNHEY and CDR2 SMNVEV (reference sequence). The CDR3 is made up of 15 amino acids. The trim removed 5 bases at V and 7 bases at J, leaving 7 bases unmatched. The CDR3 coding sequence is TGTGCCAGCAGTGTGGGACAGGGGAGGGTCGGGGAGCTGTTTTTT. Protein: CASSVGQGRVGELFF.

The J gene is TRBJ1-2, the V gene TRBV7-9; 9 bases fit TRBD1. The junction had 5 bases not matched to a gene; V was cut back by 4 bases and J by 8 bases. The CDR3 runs 13 residues. Germline V lookup: CDR1 SEHNR, CDR2 FQNEAQ (reference sequence). The CDR3 spells CASSSGQGSGYTF. CDR3 coding DNA: TGTGCCAGCAGCTCCGGACAGGGGAGCGGCTACACCTTC. The entire variable domain, with the rest obtained from reference TRBV7-9 and TRBJ1-2, is as follows: DTGVSQNPRHKITKRGQNVTFRCDPISEHNRLYWYRQTLGQGPEFLTYFQNEAQLEKSRLLSDRFSAERPKGSFSTLEIQRTEQGDSAMYLCASSSGQGSGYTFGSGTRLTVV.

By sample fraction, this clone is medium-sized (0.01 to 0.1%). The sample holds other DNA sequences that translate to the same CDR3. The V and J genes are TRBV30 and TRBJ1-2, with D possibly TRBD1 on 5 matching bases. V shed 1 base and J shed 3 bases, with 9 bases lying between them. CDR1 and CDR2 (germline): GTSNPN, SVGIG (reference sequence). The CDR3 sequence is 13 residues long. The CDR3 bases are TGTGCCTGGAGTGAAGGACAAGACTATGGCTACACCTTC. Protein sequence: CAWSEGQDYGYTF.

The J gene is TRBJ2-2, the V gene TRBV9; 8 bases align to TRBD2. The germline V gene encodes CDR1 SGDLS and CDR2 YYNGEE. This CDR3 has 16 residues. V gave up 0 bases and J gave up 4 bases; unmatched junction bases: 5. DNA of the CDR3: TGTGCCAGCAGCGTAGATAGCGGGACGGGCACCGGGGAGCTGTTTTTT. This encodes CASSVDSGTGTGELFF.

The J gene is TRBJ2-7, the V gene TRBV18, with D uncertain. The CDR3 extends over 13 amino acids. Germline values: CDR1 KGHSH, CDR2 LQKENI. V was clipped by 2 bases and J by 3 bases, with 8 bases between them. CDR3 protein: CASSPSTFYEQYF. The CDR3 region has the DNA TGTGCCAGCTCACCATCCACTTTCTACGAGCAGTACTTC.

This chain links TRBV7-7 with TRBJ2-1; the match to TRBD2 covers 14 bases. V shed 4 bases and J 7 bases; nucleotides not matched to a gene: 9. Germline values: CDR1 SSHAT, CDR2 FNYEAQ (reference sequence). This CDR3 contains 17 residues. The CDR3 coding sequence is TGTGCCAGCAGCTGGACCCCGGGACTAGCGGGAGAGAATGAGCAGTTCTTC. This sequence encodes CASSWTPGLAGENEQFF.

V and J are TRBV27 and TRBJ1-5, with 9 bases identical to TRBD1. The V segment lost 2 bases and the J segment 0 bases; nucleotides outside the gene matches: 8. From germline, CDR1 is MNHEY and CDR2 SMNVEV (reference sequence). This CDR3 spans 18 amino acids. The CDR3 reads CASSLRGQGSNSNQPQHF. DNA of the CDR3: TGTGCCAGCAGTTTACGGGGACAGGGATCTAATAGCAATCAGCCCCAGCATTTT.

This clone came up once. The chain recombines TRBV5-1 with TRBJ2-2; 7 bases match TRBD1. The V gene end was trimmed by 5 bases and the J gene end by 2 bases; junction bases not matched to a gene: 9. CDR3 size: 16 residues. CDR1 and CDR2 from the germline V gene are SGHRS and YFSETQ. The CDR3 region is CASSLVGTANTGELFF. The CDR3 DNA reads TGCGCCAGCAGTCTGGTTGGGACAGCTAACACCGGGGAGCTGTTTTTT.

The chain joins TRBV5-4 to TRBJ2-7; 11 bases align to TRBD1. Losses at the gene ends were 5 bases for V and 4 bases for J; bases not matched to a gene: 5. The CDR3 consists of 14 residues. Germline CDR1 SGHNT, CDR2 YYREEE (reference sequence). CDR3 protein: CASSSGTGGYEQYF. CDR3 DNA: TGTGCCAGCAGTTCCGGGACAGGGGGTTACGAGCAGTACTTC.

The chain links TRBV5-1 to TRBJ1-2; maybe TRBD1 (5 bases). Germline assignment: CDR1 SGHRS and CDR2 YFSETQ. The CDR3 loop spans 15 amino acids. V gave up 4 bases and J gave up 8 bases, with 21 bases separating them. The CDR3 DNA is TGCGCCAGCAGCATACATACTAGCGGGGCGGGAGGCTACACCTTC. Encoded protein: CASSIHTSGAGGYTF.

This clone is categorized as medium-sized. The chain combines TRBV5-1 with TRBJ2-7; 7 nucleotides line up with TRBD2. The CDR3 covers 12 residues. V shed 6 bases, J shed 5 bases, and the junction held 5 bases outside the gene matches. Germline lookup yields CDR1 SGHRS and CDR2 YFSETQ. The CDR3 region has the DNA TGCGCCAGCACGGAGCGGGACGACGAGCAGTACTTC. Its protein is CASTERDDEQYF.

The chain uses TRBV5-1 and TRBJ2-1, with D possibly TRBD2 on 5 matching bases. V lost 0 bases to trimming and J lost 10 bases, with 17 bases between them. Germline CDR1 is SGHRS and CDR2 is YFSETQ. CDR3 length equals 15 residues. The CDR3 coding sequence is TGCGCCAGCAGCTTGGAAACTAGTTCCCAGACCGAGCAGTTCTTC. As protein: CASSLETSSQTEQFF.

V is TRBV5-1 and J is TRBJ2-5; 7 nucleotides match TRBD2. Germline assignment: CDR1 SGHRS and CDR2 YFSETQ. This CDR3 has 14 amino acids. The V gene end was trimmed by 4 bases and the J gene end by 7 bases; junction bases not matched to a gene: 10. In DNA form, the CDR3 reads TGCGCCAGCAGCCCTGAGGCGGGAGTGGGGACCCAGTACTTC. It yields the protein CASSPEAGVGTQYF.

The chain recombines TRBV9 with TRBJ2-6; perhaps TRBD1 as D (5 bases). CDR3 length equals 15 residues. The germline gives CDR1 SGDLS, CDR2 YYNGEE. V lost 0 bases, J lost 4 bases, and 8 bases lay in between. The CDR3, as DNA: TGTGCCAGCAGCGTAGTTAGGGGAGGGGCCAACGTCCTGACTTTC. Translation gives CASSVVRGGANVLTF.